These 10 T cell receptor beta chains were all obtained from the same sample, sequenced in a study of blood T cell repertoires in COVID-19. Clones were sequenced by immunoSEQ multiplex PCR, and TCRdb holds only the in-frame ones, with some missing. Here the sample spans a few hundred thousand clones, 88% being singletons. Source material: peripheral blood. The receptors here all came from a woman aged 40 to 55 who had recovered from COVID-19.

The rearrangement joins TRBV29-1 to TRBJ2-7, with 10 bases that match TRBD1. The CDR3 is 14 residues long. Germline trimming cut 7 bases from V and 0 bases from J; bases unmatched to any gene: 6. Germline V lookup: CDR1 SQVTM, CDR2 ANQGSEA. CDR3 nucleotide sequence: TGCAGCGACCCGGGACAGGGGAGCTCCTACGAGCAGTACGTC. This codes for CSDPGQGSSYEQYV.

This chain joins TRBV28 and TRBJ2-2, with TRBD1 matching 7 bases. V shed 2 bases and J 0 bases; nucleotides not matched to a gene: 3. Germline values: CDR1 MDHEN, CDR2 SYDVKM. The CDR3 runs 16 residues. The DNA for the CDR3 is TGTGCCAGCAGTTTAGTTGGACAGGCGAACACCGGGGAGCTGTTTTTT. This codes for CASSLVGQANTGELFF. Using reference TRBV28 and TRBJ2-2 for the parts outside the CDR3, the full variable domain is DVKVTQSSRYLVKRTGEKVFLECVQDMDHENMFWYRQDPGLGLRLIYFSYDVKMKEKGDIPEGYSVSREKKERFSLILESASTNQTSMYLCASSLVGQANTGELFFGEGSRLTVL.

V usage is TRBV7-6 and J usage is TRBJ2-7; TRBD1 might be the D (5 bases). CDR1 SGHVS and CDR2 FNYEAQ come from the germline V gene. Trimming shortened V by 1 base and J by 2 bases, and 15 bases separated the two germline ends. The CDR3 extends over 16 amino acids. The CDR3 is CASSLGDSNHPYEQYV. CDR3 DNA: TGTGCCAGCAGCTTAGGTGACAGCAACCACCCCTACGAGCAGTACGTC.

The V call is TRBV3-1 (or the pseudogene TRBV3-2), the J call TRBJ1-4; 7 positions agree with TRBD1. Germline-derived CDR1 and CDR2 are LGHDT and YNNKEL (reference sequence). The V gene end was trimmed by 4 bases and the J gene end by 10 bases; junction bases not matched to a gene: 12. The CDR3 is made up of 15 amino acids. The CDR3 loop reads CASSPMSRGTGKLFF. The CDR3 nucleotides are TGTGCCAGCAGCCCTATGAGCAGGGGGACGGGAAAACTGTTTTTT.

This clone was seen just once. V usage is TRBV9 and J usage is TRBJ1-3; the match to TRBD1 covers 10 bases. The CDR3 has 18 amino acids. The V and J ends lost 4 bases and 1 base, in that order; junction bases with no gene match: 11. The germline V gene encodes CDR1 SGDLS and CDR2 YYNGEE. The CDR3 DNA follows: TGTGCCAGCAGCACGACGGACAGGGGGTTCGGTTCTGGAAACACCATATATTTT. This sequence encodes CASSTTDRGFGSGNTIYF.

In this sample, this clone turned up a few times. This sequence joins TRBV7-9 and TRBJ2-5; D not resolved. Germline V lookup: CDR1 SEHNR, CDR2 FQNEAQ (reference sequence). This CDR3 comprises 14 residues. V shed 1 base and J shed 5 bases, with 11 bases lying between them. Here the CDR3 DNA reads TGTGCCAGCAGCTTAGAGGCGAGGTGGGAGACCCAGTACTTC. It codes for CASSLEARWETQYF.

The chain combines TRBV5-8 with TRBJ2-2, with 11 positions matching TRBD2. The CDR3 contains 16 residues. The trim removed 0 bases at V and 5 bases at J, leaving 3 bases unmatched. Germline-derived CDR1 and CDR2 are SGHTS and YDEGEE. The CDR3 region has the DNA TGTGCCAGCAGCTTGGTAGCGGGAGGGCCAACCGGGGAGCTGTTTTTT. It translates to CASSLVAGGPTGELFF.

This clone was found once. CDR3 in amino acids: CASSYQPETGGGYTF. Written as DNA, the CDR3 is TGTGCCAGCAGTTACCAACCGGAAACAGGGGGCGGCTACACCTTC. The genes are TRBV6-2 or TRBV6-3 and TRBJ1-2; 9 bases are a match to TRBD1. This CDR3 spans 15 amino acids. Germline trimming cut 2 bases from V and 8 bases from J; bases unmatched to any gene: 9. Germline V gene data show CDR1 as MNHEY and CDR2 as SVGEGT.

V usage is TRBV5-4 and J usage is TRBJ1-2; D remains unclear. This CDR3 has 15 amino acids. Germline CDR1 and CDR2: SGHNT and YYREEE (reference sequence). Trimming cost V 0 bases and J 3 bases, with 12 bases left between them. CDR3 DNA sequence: TGTGCCAGCAGCTTGGCGAGCAAGCCTTACTATGGCTACACCTTC. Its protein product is CASSLASKPYYGYTF.

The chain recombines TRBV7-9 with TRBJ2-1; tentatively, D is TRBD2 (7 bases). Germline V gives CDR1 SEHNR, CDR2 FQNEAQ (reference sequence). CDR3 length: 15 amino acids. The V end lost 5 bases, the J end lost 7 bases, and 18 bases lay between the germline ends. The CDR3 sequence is CASSPGGGPENEQFF. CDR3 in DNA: TGTGCCAGCAGCCCTGGGGGGGGGCCCGAAAATGAGCAGTTCTTC. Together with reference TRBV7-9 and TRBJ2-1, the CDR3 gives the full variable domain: DTGVSQNPRHKITKRGQNVTFRCDPISEHNRLYWYRQTLGQGPEFLTYFQNEAQLEKSRLLSDRFSAERPKGSFSTLEIQRTEQGDSAMYLCASSPGGGPENEQFFGPGTRLTVL.